Shown below are 5 T cell receptor beta chains from a single sample sequenced in a study of blood T cell repertoires in COVID-19. Only in-frame clones appear in the TCRdb table, and some are missing; sequencing was by immunoSEQ multiplex PCR. The top ten hold around 9.3% of the sample, which has 200,000 to 250,000 clones, 65% to 85% seen once. The sequencing input was peripheral blood. The receptor set was obtained from an elderly woman with acute or convalescent COVID-19.

The rearrangement joins TRBV25-1 to TRBJ2-2; D remains ambiguous. The CDR3 has 12 residues. The germline CDR1 and CDR2 sequences are MGHDK and SYGVNS. V shed 5 bases and J shed 7 bases, with 8 bases lying between them. The CDR3 DNA follows: TGTGCCAGCAGTTATAGTCTCGGGGAGCTGTTTTTT. Protein product: CASSYSLGELFF.

This chain joins TRBV27 and TRBJ1-6; D is possibly TRBD1 (6 bases). The CDR3 consists of 14 residues. The germline gives CDR1 MNHEY, CDR2 SMNVEV (reference sequence). Trimming took 6 bases from V and 5 from J, leaving 11 bases between them. In DNA form, the CDR3 reads TGTGCCAGCAGGAACAGGGTCGATAATTCACCCCTCCACTTT. It encodes CASRNRVDNSPLHF.

The chain has TRBV29-1 and TRBJ2-7; TRBD2 matches 11 bases. J was trimmed by 5 bases and V by 4 bases; bases with no gene match: 7. The CDR3 is 14 residues long. The germline V gene has CDR1 SQVTM and CDR2 ANQGSEA. The CDR3 loop is CSVGLAGGPDEQYF. CDR3 in DNA: TGCAGCGTTGGGTTAGCGGGAGGGCCGGACGAGCAGTACTTC.

The rearrangement joins TRBV5-5 to TRBJ2-7, with D tentatively TRBD2 (5 bases). Germline CDR1 is SGHKS and CDR2 is YYEKEE (reference sequence). The CDR3 is 13 residues long. Trimming took 2 bases from V and 3 from J, leaving 9 bases between them. In DNA form, the CDR3 reads TGTGCCAGCAGCTTTGAGCGGATCTACGAGCAGTACTTC. This codes for CASSFERIYEQYF.

The genes are TRBV5-4 and TRBJ1-1; the D gene is possibly TRBD1 (5 bases). Deletions cut 4 bases from V and 4 bases from J, with 11 bases between. The CDR3 extends over 13 amino acids. Germline lookup yields CDR1 SGHNT and CDR2 YYREEE (reference sequence). The CDR3: CASSPPGGTEAFF. In DNA, the CDR3 is TGTGCCAGCAGCCCGCCGGGGGGCACTGAAGCTTTCTTT. Full variable domain (rest looked up from reference TRBV5-4 and TRBJ1-1): ETGVTQSPTHLIKTRGQQVTLRCSSQSGHNTVSWYQQALGQGPQFIFQYYREEENGRGNFPPRFSGLQFPNYSSELNVNALELDDSALYLCASSPPGGTEAFFGQGTRLTVV.